The 26 T cell receptor beta chains in this list originate from one sample, sequenced in a study of technical replicates of blood from several donors. The repertoire was sequenced with immunoSEQ multiplex PCR; TCRdb's copy has only in-frame clones and lacks some. The sample records approximately 75,000 clones, nearly 98% being singletons. Specimen: T cells isolated from PBMCs. These receptors originate from a human donor in good health.

On this clone: An end of the junction does not agree with germline; a read error may underlie this. The chain carries TRBV4-2 and TRBJ2-1, with TRBD2 matching 9 bases. CDR3 length equals 15 residues. The germline CDR1 and CDR2 sequences are LGHNA and YNFKEQ. The CDR3 DNA reads TGTGCCAGCAGCCAAATAGCGGGAGCCGCTAATGCGCAGTTCTTC. Encoded protein: CASSQIAGAANAQFF.

This rearrangement joins TRBV6-5 to TRBJ1-1; unclear D gene. Trimming left V 6 bases short and J 5 bases short, with 7 bases between. Germline loops: CDR1 MNHEY, CDR2 SVGAGI. The CDR3 contains 11 residues. CDR3 nucleotides: TGTGCCAGCAGGTTATTGACTGAAGCTTTCTTT. Amino acid sequence: CASRLLTEAFF.

This clone was detected only a few times. This sequence joins TRBV18 and TRBJ2-2; possible D gene TRBD1, 5 bases. The CDR3 is 15 amino acids. The germline CDR1 and CDR2 sequences are KGHSH and LQKENI. Between the trimmed V and J ends, which lost 5 bases and 4 bases, there was a span of 14 bases. The CDR3 sequence: CASSGSGRVTGELFF. CDR3 sequence (DNA): TGTGCCAGCTCAGGCAGTGGCAGGGTCACCGGGGAGCTGTTTTTT.

This clone was recorded only once. CDR3 protein: CASSPDSALREKLFF. DNA for the CDR3: TGTGCCAGCAGCCCTGACTCGGCCCTTCGGGAAAAACTGTTTTTT. The chain has TRBV7-2 and TRBJ1-4; D gene unclear. The CDR3 is made up of 15 amino acids. CDR1 and CDR2 (germline): SGHTA, FQGNSA. Deletions cut 5 bases from V and 8 bases from J, with 18 bases between.

V and J are TRBV29-1 and TRBJ2-3, with TRBD1 matching over 9 bases. Germline lookup yields CDR1 SQVTM and CDR2 ANQGSEA. The V gene end was trimmed by 7 bases and the J gene end by 10 bases; junction bases not matched to a gene: 6. The CDR3 contains 11 residues. The DNA of the CDR3 is TGCAGCGACTCGGGACAGGGTTCGCAGTATTTT. Protein sequence: CSDSGQGSQYF.

The chain has TRBV7-6 and TRBJ2-2; the match to TRBD2 covers 7 bases. This CDR3 is 13 amino acids long. CDR1 and CDR2 (germline): SGHVS, FNYEAQ. V shed 4 bases and J 5 bases; nucleotides not matched to a gene: 1. The CDR3 sequence: CASSWEGTGELFF. CDR3 nucleotide sequence: TGTGCCAGCAGCTGGGAGGGAACCGGGGAGCTGTTTTTT.

The V gene is TRBV6-1, the J gene TRBJ2-5, with 11 nucleotides matching TRBD2. The V and J ends lost 3 bases and 3 bases, in that order; junction bases with no gene match: 6. CDR1 is MNHNS, CDR2 SASEGT, per germline. The CDR3 consists of 16 residues. The CDR3 region is CASSELLAGGKETQYF. The CDR3 nucleotides are TGTGCCAGCAGTGAGCTTCTAGCGGGAGGAAAAGAGACCCAGTACTTC.

This rearrangement joins TRBV6-5 to TRBJ1-2; no definite D call. CDR3 size: 12 residues. With 7 bases removed from V and 4 bases from J, the gap between germline ends came to 10 bases. Germline CDR1 is MNHEY and CDR2 is SVGAGI. This CDR3 is CASTGRGYGYTF. CDR3 nucleotides: TGTGCCAGCACGGGGAGAGGCTATGGCTACACCTTC.

The chain carries TRBV4-1 and TRBJ1-5; D unresolved. CDR3 length equals 16 residues. V shed 1 base and J shed 0 bases, with 10 bases lying between them. CDR1 and CDR2 (germline): MGHRA, YSYEKL. CDR3 in amino acids: CASSQGRPASNQPQHF. Written as DNA, the CDR3 is TGCGCCAGCAGCCAAGGGAGACCGGCTAGCAATCAGCCCCAGCATTTT.

This chain uses TRBV4-3 with TRBJ2-1; D perhaps matches TRBD2 (5 bases). From germline, CDR1 is LGHNA and CDR2 YSLEER. Trimming pared 0 bases from V and 9 bases from J, leaving 12 bases between. The CDR3 totals 14 residues. The CDR3 sequence: CASSQDLAGFEQFF. The CDR3 coding sequence is TGCGCCAGCAGCCAAGATCTCGCGGGTTTTGAGCAGTTCTTC.

This rearrangement joins TRBV28 to TRBJ1-1; a weak D match, TRBD1 (6 bases). This CDR3 is built from 13 residues. Trimming left V 5 bases short and J 5 bases short, with 12 bases between. Germline CDR1 reads MDHEN; CDR2 reads SYDVKM. The CDR3 region has the DNA TGTGCCAGCAGTCTACAGGGCCCAACTGAAGCTTTCTTT. Translation gives CASSLQGPTEAFF.

The V and J genes are TRBV10-2 and TRBJ1-1; a weak D match, TRBD1 (5 bases). Trimming left V 8 bases short and J 1 base short, with 11 bases between. This CDR3 region has 13 residues. CDR1 and CDR2 from the germline V gene are WSHSY and SAAADI. In DNA, the CDR3 is TGCGCCAGCCTCAGGGAGGGGAACACTGAAGCTTTCTTT. Amino acids: CASLREGNTEAFF.

This chain uses TRBV28 with TRBJ2-5, with D possibly TRBD1 on 9 matching bases. CDR1 is MDHEN and CDR2 is SYDVKM in the germline V gene. V was cut by 0 bases and J by 4 bases, with 18 bases left in between. The CDR3 consists of 17 residues. The CDR3 reads CASSLWGTGTRRETQYF. CDR3 in DNA: TGTGCCAGCAGTTTATGGGGGACAGGGACTAGGCGAGAGACCCAGTACTTC.

The rearrangement joins TRBV9 to TRBJ2-2, with unresolved D. The length of the CDR3 is 12 residues. CDR1 is SGDLS and CDR2 is YYNGEE in the germline V gene. V shed 4 bases and J shed 5 bases, with 6 bases lying between them. The DNA of the CDR3 is TGTGCCAGCAGCCCCCATACCGGGGAGCTGTTTTTT. Amino acids: CASSPHTGELFF.

The rearrangement links TRBV6-1 to TRBJ1-1; 8 bases map to TRBD1. The trim removed 6 bases at V and 4 bases at J, leaving 7 bases unmatched. This CDR3 is 14 amino acids long. Per the germline V gene, CDR1 is MNHNS and CDR2 is SASEGT. The DNA for the CDR3 is TGTGCCAGCAGCTGGACAGGGCCGAGCACTGAAGCTTTCTTT. Protein product: CASSWTGPSTEAFF.

This chain uses TRBV12-5 with TRBJ2-3, with 7 nucleotides matching TRBD1. Germline lookup yields CDR1 LGHNT and CDR2 FRNRAP. CDR3 length equals 22 residues. With 1 base clipped from V and 2 bases from J, the junction kept 24 bases outside the gene matches. As DNA, the CDR3 is TGTGCTAGTGGTTTGGCCGGATTAGCCGGGACAGCCTTCCCTCTTTTCACAGATACGCAGTATTTT. Amino acid sequence: CASGLAGLAGTAFPLFTDTQYF.

The J gene is TRBJ2-7, the V gene TRBV30; D unclear. V lost 2 bases to trimming and J lost 3 bases, with 5 bases between them. The CDR3 consists of 11 residues. CDR1 is GTSNPN and CDR2 is SVGIG in the germline V gene (reference sequence). The CDR3 region is CAWSTGYEQYF. The DNA of the CDR3 is TGTGCCTGGAGTACCGGCTACGAGCAGTACTTC.

This sequence joins TRBV27 and TRBJ2-5, with 9 bases aligning to TRBD1. CDR1 and CDR2 from the germline V gene are MNHEY and SMNVEV (reference sequence). The V segment lost 1 base and the J segment 2 bases; nucleotides outside the gene matches: 14. This CDR3 is built from 19 residues. CDR3 residues: CASSLWGTGRPDLQETQYF. Here the CDR3 DNA reads TGTGCCAGCAGTTTATGGGGGACAGGGCGTCCCGATCTACAAGAGACCCAGTACTTC.

The V and J genes are TRBV29-1 and TRBJ2-7; D is undetermined. CDR3 length: 11 residues. Deletions cut 7 bases from V and 3 bases from J, with 10 bases between. CDR1 is SQVTM and CDR2 is ANQGSEA in the germline V gene. The CDR3 sequence: CSGLESYEQYF. The DNA of the CDR3 is TGCAGCGGCCTGGAGAGCTACGAGCAGTACTTC.

The chain couples TRBV7-3 to TRBJ2-1, with 11 positions matching TRBD2. Germline lookup yields CDR1 SGHTA and CDR2 FQGTGA. V lost 5 bases, J lost 7 bases, and 7 bases stayed unmatched. The CDR3 totals 15 residues. The CDR3, as DNA: TGTGCCAGCAGCCCACTAGCGGGAGCGGGGAATGAGCAGTTCTTC. Its protein product is CASSPLAGAGNEQFF.

The CDR3 DNA reads TGTGCCAGCATCAGGGCTTCAGATACGCAGTATTTT. It specifies CASIRASDTQYF. The V call is TRBV2, the J call TRBJ2-3; perhaps TRBD1 as D (5 bases). Germline lookup yields CDR1 SNHLY and CDR2 FYNNEI. The V end was cut by 7 bases, the J end by 4 bases, with 9 bases between. The length of the CDR3 is 12 residues.

V gene TRBV18 combines with J gene TRBJ2-7, with TRBD1 as a possible D gene (6 bases). CDR1 is KGHSH and CDR2 is LQKENI in the germline V gene. V lost 2 bases and J lost 2, with 7 bases in between. The CDR3 extends over 13 amino acids. The DNA for the CDR3 is TGTGCCAGCTCACCAGGGGGCCCCTACGAGCAGTACTTC. Protein product: CASSPGGPYEQYF.

The chain uses TRBV15 and TRBJ1-4, with a possible D match to TRBD1 (5 bases). V dropped 9 bases and J dropped 6 bases, with 17 bases sitting between them. The CDR3 has 14 residues. Per germline, CDR1 LNHNV and CDR2 YYDKDF (reference sequence). The CDR3 DNA reads TGTGCCACTATGGAGGGGCTGGGGTATGAAAAACTGTTTTTT. It encodes CATMEGLGYEKLFF.

The rearrangement links TRBV9 to TRBJ2-1, with TRBD2 matching over 9 bases. With 0 bases clipped from V and 1 base from J, the junction kept 11 bases outside the gene matches. The CDR3 is 19 residues long. CDR1 is SGDLS, CDR2 YYNGEE, per germline. The CDR3 DNA follows: TGTGCCAGCAGCGTAGGCCTAGCGGGAAAGGAGGAATCCTACAATGAGCAGTTCTTC. Protein sequence: CASSVGLAGKEESYNEQFF.

This chain joins TRBV10-2 and TRBJ1-2; the D gene is possibly TRBD1 (6 bases). In germline, CDR1 is WSHSY, CDR2 SAAADI. This CDR3 spans 12 amino acids. Trimming stripped 1 base from V and 8 bases from J, with 8 bases between. In nucleotides, the CDR3 is TGCGCCAGCAGTGAGTGGGGGGGCGGCTACACCTTC. As protein: CASSEWGGGYTF.

The chain carries TRBV9 and TRBJ2-1; 14 nucleotides match TRBD2. This CDR3 is built from 17 residues. The germline V gene encodes CDR1 SGDLS and CDR2 YYNGEE. Trimming at V came to 0 bases and at J to 5 bases, leaving 4 bases not matched to a gene. The CDR3 sequence: CASSVAPGLAGDNEQFF. Here the CDR3 DNA reads TGTGCCAGCAGCGTAGCCCCGGGACTAGCGGGAGACAATGAGCAGTTCTTC. The full variable domain, in which reference TRBV9 and TRBJ2-1 provide the parts outside the CDR3, is DSGVTQTPKHLITATGQRVTLRCSPRSGDLSVYWYQQSLDQGLQFLIQYYNGEERAKGNILERFSAQQFPDLHSELNLSSLELGDSALYFCASSVAPGLAGDNEQFFGPGTRLTVL.